This TCR beta chain was retrieved from a study of blood T cell repertoires in COVID-19. TCRdb keeps only in-frame clones here, not all; method: immunoSEQ multiplex PCR. The table lists 250,000 to 350,000 clones, 65% to 85% of them singletons, with about 1.5% in the top ten. Seattle patients were enrolled while actively infected and followed longitudinally. The V segment lost 5 bases and the J segment 2 bases; nucleotides outside the gene matches: 12. This CDR3 comprises 17 residues. CDR1 LNHDA and CDR2 SQIVND come from the germline V gene (reference sequence). This clone has a handful of counts. The receptor was derived from a human donor with COVID-19, enrolled during active disease. The donor label of this sample is uncertain. Sequencing was done on a sample of peripheral blood. V gene TRBV19 combines with J gene TRBJ1-5; 7 nucleotides align to TRBD1. The CDR3 spells CASSGRPRQGGNQPQHF. CDR3 bases: TGTGCCAGTAGTGGCCGCCCACGACAGGGAGGCAATCAGCCCCAGCATTTT.